Listed here is a single T cell receptor beta chain. J lost 4 bases, V lost 5 bases, and 8 bases had no gene match. The germline V gene has CDR1 MNHEY and CDR2 SMNVEV (reference sequence). The CDR3 is 15 amino acids. This record belongs to a study of blood T cell repertoires in COVID-19. Sequenced by immunoSEQ multiplex PCR; TCRdb stores in-frame clones only, minus some. The data show under 150,000 clones, 85% seen once. V usage is TRBV27 and J usage is TRBJ2-1; 7 bases line up with TRBD2. This TCR was sampled from a human donor in a cohort sampled during active COVID-19. The sequencing input was peripheral blood. The DNA for the CDR3 is TGTGCCAGCAGTCGAGCAGGGAGGGGATACAATGAGCAGTTCTTC. Protein sequence: CASSRAGRGYNEQFF.